This TCR beta chain emerged from a study of Ad26.COV2.S vaccination and SARS-CoV-2 variants. Study background: COV1001, an Ad26.COV2.S trial, supplied this vaccine-arm donor. The study gave Ad26.COV2.S intramuscularly, once or twice 56 days apart. The study, taken as a whole, reports: Analytic work on TCR breadth and depth might have understated the full extent of total T cell responses.

Details on this clone: Its antigen is currently unknown.

Only in-frame clones appear in the TCRdb table, and some are missing; sequencing was by immunoSEQ multiplex PCR. The sample holds approximately 240,000 clones, around nine tenths seen once. Germline-derived CDR1 and CDR2 are LGHNA and YSLEER. The CDR3 consists of 16 residues. V lost 1 base and J 0 bases, leaving 13 bases between the germline ends. Noted treatment: approximately 18 received Ad26.COV2.S at low or high dose, single or two shots; about 5 received placebo; per-sample allocation not given. Each sample was drawn 63 days after the first injection (of vaccine or placebo). The chain is built from TRBV4-3 and TRBJ2-7; perhaps TRBD1 as D (6 bases). The receptor was derived from a person aged 18 to 59 who received the Ad26.COV2.S COVID-19 vaccine or a placebo. The sample here was peripheral blood, taken in a trial of Ad26.COV2.S vaccine versus placebo. CDR3 in amino acids: CASSQVAQGLSYEQYF. CDR3 bases: TGCGCCAGCAGCCAAGTTGCACAGGGTCTCTCCTACGAGCAGTACTTC.